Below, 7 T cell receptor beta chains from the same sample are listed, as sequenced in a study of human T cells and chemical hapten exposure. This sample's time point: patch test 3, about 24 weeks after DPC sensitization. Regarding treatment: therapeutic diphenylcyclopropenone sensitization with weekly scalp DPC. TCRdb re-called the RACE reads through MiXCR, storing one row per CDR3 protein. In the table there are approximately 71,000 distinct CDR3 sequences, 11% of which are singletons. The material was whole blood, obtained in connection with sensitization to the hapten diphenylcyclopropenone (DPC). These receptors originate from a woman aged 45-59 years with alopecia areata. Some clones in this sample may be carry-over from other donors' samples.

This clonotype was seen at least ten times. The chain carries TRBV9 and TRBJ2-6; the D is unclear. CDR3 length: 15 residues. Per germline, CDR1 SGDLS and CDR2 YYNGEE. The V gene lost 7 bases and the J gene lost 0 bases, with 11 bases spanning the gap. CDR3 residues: CASCRNPSGANVLTF. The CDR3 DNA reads TGTGCCAGCTGCAGGAACCCCTCTGGGGCCAACGTCCTGACTTTC.

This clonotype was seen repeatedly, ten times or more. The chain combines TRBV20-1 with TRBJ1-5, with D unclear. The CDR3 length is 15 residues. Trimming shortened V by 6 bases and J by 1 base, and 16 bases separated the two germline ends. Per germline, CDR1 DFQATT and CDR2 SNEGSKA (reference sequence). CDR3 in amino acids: CSAIRGPISNQPQHF. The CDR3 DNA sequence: TGCAGTGCCATACGAGGGCCTATCAGCAATCAGCCCCAGCATTTT.

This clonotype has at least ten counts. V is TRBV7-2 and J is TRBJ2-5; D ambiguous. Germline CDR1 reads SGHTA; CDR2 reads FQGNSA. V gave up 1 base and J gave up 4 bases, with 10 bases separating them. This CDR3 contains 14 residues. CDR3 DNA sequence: TGTGCCAGCAGCTTAGGCCCAGTCACAGAGACCCAGTACTTC. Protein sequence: CASSLGPVTETQYF. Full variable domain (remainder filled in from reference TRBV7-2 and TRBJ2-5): GAGVSQSPSNKVTEKGKDVELRCDPISGHTALYWYRQSLGQGLEFLIYFQGNSAPDKSGLPSDRFSAERTGGSVSTLTIQRTQQEDSAVYLCASSLGPVTETQYFGPGTRLLVL.

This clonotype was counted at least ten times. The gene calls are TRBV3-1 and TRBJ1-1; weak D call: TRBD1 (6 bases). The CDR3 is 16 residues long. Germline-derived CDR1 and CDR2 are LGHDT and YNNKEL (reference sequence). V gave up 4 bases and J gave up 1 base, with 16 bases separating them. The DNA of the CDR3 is TGTGCCAGCAGCCCTAGACATTACAGGGAGAACACTGAAGCTTTCTTT. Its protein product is CASSPRHYRENTEAFF.

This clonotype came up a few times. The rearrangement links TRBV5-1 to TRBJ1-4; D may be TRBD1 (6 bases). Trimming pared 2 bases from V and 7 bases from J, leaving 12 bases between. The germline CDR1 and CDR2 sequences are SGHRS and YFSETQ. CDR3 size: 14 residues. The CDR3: CASSLTGSGEKLFF. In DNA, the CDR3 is TGCGCCAGCAGCTTAACAGGGTCGGGTGAAAAACTGTTTTTT.

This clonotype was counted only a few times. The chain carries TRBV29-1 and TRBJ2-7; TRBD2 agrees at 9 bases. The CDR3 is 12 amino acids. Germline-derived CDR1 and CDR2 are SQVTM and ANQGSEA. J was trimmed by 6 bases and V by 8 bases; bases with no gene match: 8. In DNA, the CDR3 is TGCAGCACCCGGACTAGCGTGGGCGAGCAGTACTTC. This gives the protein CSTRTSVGEQYF.

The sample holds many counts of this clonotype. The CDR3 DNA reads TGTGCCAGCCTTCTATGGGTAGCGGGAGGGCGAAATGAGCAGTTCTTC. It is translated as CASLLWVAGGRNEQFF. The chain employs TRBV7-2 and TRBJ2-1, with 11 bases matching TRBD2. CDR3 size: 16 residues. From germline, CDR1 is SGHTA and CDR2 FQGNSA. With 8 bases clipped from V and 7 bases from J, the junction kept 13 bases outside the gene matches.